This TCR beta chain stems from a study of cytomegalovirus exposure and HLA in healthy donors. Primers included in the PCR were 60 Vbeta and 13 Jbeta primers. The method was immunoSEQ multiplex PCR; TCRdb's version includes in-frame clones alone and lacks a portion of them. Here the sample spans 150,000 or so clones, approximately 71% being singletons. The length of the CDR3 is 15 residues. Germline V gives CDR1 SGHNT, CDR2 YYREEE (reference sequence). V shed 0 bases, J shed 3 bases, and the junction held 4 bases outside the gene matches. The receptor was isolated from a man aged 18 to 30 in good health and CMV-seropositive. The specimen was PBMCs. The rearrangement uses TRBV5-4 and TRBJ2-7; 9 positions agree with TRBD2. The CDR3 nucleotides read TGTGCCAGCAGCTTGGCAGCGGGGGGCTACTACGAGCAGTACTTC. Protein product: CASSLAAGGYYEQYF.